Each of the 10 T cell receptor beta chains below was sequenced from the same sample in a study of shared clonotypes between healthy human individuals. The protocol was immunoSEQ multiplex PCR, while the TCRdb copy is restricted to in-frame clones and leaves out a portion. This table holds approximately 2,000,000 clones, just under 95% found once. Sequenced sample: naive CD4+ T cells from PBMCs. This sample's subset: CD45RA+ positively selected. These receptors came from a man younger than 35 in good health. Some clones in this sample may be carry-over from other donors' samples.

The J gene is TRBJ1-5, the V gene TRBV5-4; D may be TRBD1 (5 bases). Between the trimmed V and J ends, which lost 2 bases and 5 bases, there was a span of 8 bases. CDR1 and CDR2 (germline): SGHNT, YYREEE (reference sequence). This CDR3 comprises 13 residues. The CDR3 is CASSFMGDQPQHF. CDR3 bases: TGTGCCAGCAGCTTCATGGGGGATCAGCCCCAGCATTTT.

This rearrangement joins TRBV7-2 to TRBJ2-7, with TRBD2 matching 7 bases. This CDR3 is built from 14 residues. Germline V gene sequence: CDR1 SGHTA, CDR2 FQGNSA. The V gene end was trimmed by 6 bases and the J gene end by 5 bases; junction bases not matched to a gene: 10. The CDR3: CASRRDGGRDEQYF. CDR3 coding DNA: TGTGCCAGCAGGCGGGACGGTGGGAGGGACGAGCAGTACTTC.

This chain uses TRBV7-2 with TRBJ2-7; the D gene is possibly TRBD1 (5 bases). With 2 bases removed from V and 3 bases from J, the gap between germline ends came to 17 bases. CDR3 length: 16 amino acids. Germline V gives CDR1 SGHTA, CDR2 FQGNSA. The CDR3 bases are TGTGCCAGCAGCTTAAGATCGCAGGCCCAGGGCTACGAGCAGTACTTC. Protein sequence: CASSLRSQAQGYEQYF.

J is TRBJ1-2 and V is TRBV28; D call uncertain. The V end was cut by 6 bases, the J end by 0 bases, with 14 bases between. Germline CDR1 MDHEN, CDR2 SYDVKM. The CDR3 extends over 15 amino acids. The DNA for the CDR3 is TGTGCCAGCAGCTATTTGGGAACTCCTAACTATGGCTACACCTTC. Translated: CASSYLGTPNYGYTF.

The rearrangement uses TRBV28 and TRBJ1-3; 7 positions match TRBD1. The CDR3 is made up of 15 amino acids. Germline CDR1 is MDHEN and CDR2 is SYDVKM. The J segment lost 0 bases and the V segment lost 5 bases, leaving 4 bases of the junction unmatched. The CDR3 loop is CASSQGDSSGNTIYF. DNA for the CDR3: TGTGCCAGCAGTCAAGGGGACAGCTCTGGAAACACCATATATTTT.

This chain joins TRBV6-6 and TRBJ2-7; possibly TRBD1 for D (6 bases). V lost 6 bases and J lost 6, with 15 bases in between. The CDR3 totals 13 residues. Germline CDR1 and CDR2: MNHNY and SVGAGI (reference sequence). The chain's CDR3 is CASSYTGNGEQYF. The CDR3 DNA reads TGTGCCAGCAGCTATACAGGGAATGGCGAGCAGTACTTC.

V is TRBV11-3 and J is TRBJ2-5; a possible D gene is TRBD1 (6 bases). CDR1 and CDR2 (germline): SGHNT, YENEEA. The CDR3 contains 15 residues. V shed 1 base and J shed 2 bases, with 11 bases lying between them. This chain's CDR3 is CASSLGLGAQETQYF. CDR3 in DNA: TGTGCCAGCAGCTTAGGGCTGGGGGCTCAAGAGACCCAGTACTTC.

The genes are TRBV28 and TRBJ2-5; 8 nucleotides line up with TRBD1. V shed 2 bases, J shed 4 bases, and the junction held 6 bases outside the gene matches. Per the germline V gene, CDR1 is MDHEN and CDR2 is SYDVKM. CDR3 length: 15 amino acids. The CDR3 bases are TGTGCCAGCAGTTTAGCAGGGGGCAGGGCAGAGACCCAGTACTTC. This translates into CASSLAGGRAETQYF.

V gene TRBV6-1 combines with J gene TRBJ2-3; 13 bases are shared with TRBD2. This CDR3 spans 15 amino acids. Germline lookup yields CDR1 MNHNS and CDR2 SASEGT. Germline trimming cut 8 bases from V and 6 bases from J; bases unmatched to any gene: 8. Written as DNA, the CDR3 is TGTGCCAGCTGGGGACTAGCGGGACGGACGGATACGCAGTATTTT. Translating it yields CASWGLAGRTDTQYF.

J is TRBJ2-1 and V is TRBV7-6; D remains unclear. The CDR3 has 15 residues. Germline lookup yields CDR1 SGHVS and CDR2 FNYEAQ. V dropped 3 bases and J dropped 0 bases, with 9 bases sitting between them. The CDR3 DNA follows: TGTGCCAGCAGCTTGGACCAGAGCTCCTACAATGAGCAGTTCTTC. Translated: CASSLDQSSYNEQFF. Based on the CDR3 plus reference TRBV7-6 and TRBJ2-1, the full variable domain is GAGVSQSPRYKVTKRGQDVALRCDPISGHVSLYWYRQALGQGPEFLTYFNYEAQQDKSGLPNDRFSAERPEGSISTLTIQRTEQRDSAMYRCASSLDQSSYNEQFFGPGTRLTVL.